This record looks at one T cell receptor beta chain sequence and its context. Antigen: not known. These data are taken from a study of cytomegalovirus exposure and HLA in healthy donors. Study results and limitations: Sequencing likely caused a cluster of highly shared sequence variants.

The germline V gene encodes CDR1 SGDLS and CDR2 YYNGEE. The V and J ends lost 2 bases and 3 bases, in that order; junction bases with no gene match: 3. This CDR3 comprises 14 residues. PCR amplification relied on 60 Vbeta primers (plus 13 Jbeta primers). Per the original data handling: Later, an analysis found some 80 million unique TCR beta chains, and 9.5 million to 11 million of these were shared. TCRdb's table, derived via immunoSEQ multiplex PCR, lists solely in-frame clones and lacks some. D and trimming come from the DNA, and the V and J calls and clone size come from that table. Of 180,000 or so clones detected, 60% to 80% appear once; the ten largest clones hold 6.3%.

This chain joins TRBV9 and TRBJ1-2; 8 nucleotides align to TRBD1. The TCR sequence derives from a man aged 35 to 55 in good health and CMV-seropositive. Material: PBMCs. The CDR3 nucleotides are TGTGCCAGCAGCGTGCAGGGACAGGACTATGGCTACACCTTC. Translated: CASSVQGQDYGYTF.